Below are 30 T cell receptor beta chains sequenced from a single sample in a study of blood T cell repertoires in COVID-19. Produced via immunoSEQ multiplex PCR; TCRdb's table is partial and in-frame only. The data hold about 96,000 clones, with around 84% observed a single time. The sequencing sample was made of peripheral blood. The receptors come from a woman aged 60 to 75 with acute or convalescent COVID-19.

The chain employs TRBV9 and TRBJ2-2; 7 bases agree with TRBD2. The CDR3 is made up of 14 amino acids. From germline, CDR1 is SGDLS and CDR2 YYNGEE. J lost 8 bases, V lost 6 bases, and 10 bases had no gene match. The CDR3 DNA is TGTGCCAGCAACCAGGATAGCGGGTCGGGGGAGCTGTTTTTT. It encodes CASNQDSGSGELFF.

This chain joins TRBV6-5 and TRBJ2-1, with TRBD2 as a possible D gene (5 bases). The germline gives CDR1 MNHEY, CDR2 SVGAGI. The CDR3 sequence is 15 residues long. With 5 bases removed from V and 7 bases from J, the gap between germline ends came to 18 bases. The CDR3 spells CASSSRGALLNEQFF. For the CDR3, the DNA is TGTGCCAGCAGTAGCCGGGGAGCTCTTTTAAATGAGCAGTTCTTC.

The genes are TRBV3-1 (or the pseudogene TRBV3-2) and TRBJ1-2, with TRBD1 as a possible D gene (6 bases). The CDR3 contains 12 residues. Trimming took 1 base from V and 11 from J, leaving 11 bases between them. Per germline, CDR1 LGHDT and CDR2 YNNKEL (reference sequence). The CDR3 sequence is CASSQGWTEYTF. In DNA, the CDR3 is TGTGCCAGCAGCCAAGGATGGACAGAGTACACCTTC.

The chain couples TRBV18 to TRBJ2-6; 7 positions match TRBD1. V was clipped by 5 bases and J by 9 bases; unmatched bases: 4. Germline V gives CDR1 KGHSH, CDR2 LQKENI. The CDR3 is 13 amino acids. The CDR3 is CASSTGQSNVLTF. The CDR3 DNA reads TGTGCCAGCTCAACGGGACAGAGCAACGTCCTGACTTTC. Full variable domain (outside the CDR3, taken from reference TRBV18 and TRBJ2-6): NAGVMQNPRHLVRRRGQEARLRCSPMKGHSHVYWYRQLPEEGLKFMVYLQKENIIDESGMPKERFSAEFPKEGPSILRIQQVVRGDSAAYFCASSTGQSNVLTFGAGSRLTVL.

The sample holds many counts of this clone. The chain has TRBV13 and TRBJ2-4; D gene ambiguous. The CDR3 extends over 13 amino acids. Trimming stripped 1 base from V and 5 bases from J, with 6 bases between. Germline V lookup: CDR1 PRHDT, CDR2 FYEKMQ (reference sequence). The chain's CDR3 is CASSLAGENIQYF. The CDR3 nucleotides are TGTGCCAGCAGCTTAGCGGGTGAAAACATTCAGTACTTC.

The chain joins TRBV28 to TRBJ2-7; 9 bases match TRBD1. The CDR3 extends over 13 amino acids. CDR1 MDHEN and CDR2 SYDVKM come from the germline V gene. V lost 7 bases, J lost 7 bases, and 8 bases stayed unmatched. This CDR3 reads CASKGQGFWEQYF. CDR3 sequence (DNA): TGTGCCAGCAAAGGACAGGGGTTCTGGGAGCAGTACTTC.

This clone was recorded once. The chain employs TRBV30 and TRBJ1-3, with 8 bases that match TRBD1. Germline values: CDR1 GTSNPN, CDR2 SVGIG (reference sequence). V shed 4 bases and J 2 bases; nucleotides not matched to a gene: 4. The CDR3 consists of 14 residues. CDR3 in DNA: TGTGCCTGGACCGCAGGGGGCGCTGGAAACACCATATATTTT. It yields the protein CAWTAGGAGNTIYF.

Details on this clone: Other DNA sequences from this sample encode an identical CDR3 as well. The CDR3 protein is CAWSVAVNYGYTF. The CDR3 DNA follows: TGTGCCTGGAGTGTGGCAGTCAACTATGGCTACACCTTC. This chain links TRBV30 with TRBJ1-2, with D uncertain. Looked up from germline, CDR1 is GTSNPN and CDR2 is SVGIG (reference sequence). There are 13 residues in the CDR3. The V gene lost 0 bases and the J gene lost 2 bases, with 7 bases spanning the gap.

This rearrangement joins TRBV19 to TRBJ2-1; perhaps TRBD1 as D (5 bases). The CDR3 loop spans 14 amino acids. CDR1 and CDR2 from the germline V gene are LNHDA and SQIVND (reference sequence). Trimming shortened V by 6 bases and J by 4 bases, and 13 bases separated the two germline ends. The CDR3 DNA sequence: TGTGCCAGTAGGCCAGGGCGCAGTTACAATGAGCAGTTCTTC. It is translated as CASRPGRSYNEQFF.

This chain links TRBV30 with TRBJ1-1; 11 positions agree with TRBD1. The CDR3 is 13 residues long. Losses at the gene ends were 4 bases for V and 8 bases for J; bases not matched to a gene: 6. Germline CDR1 is GTSNPN and CDR2 is SVGIG (reference sequence). The DNA for the CDR3 is TGTGCCTGGACCTGGGACAGGGGGACAGAAGCTTTCTTT. Encoded protein: CAWTWDRGTEAFF.

The chain uses TRBV7-9 and TRBJ1-1; D unclear. Germline values: CDR1 SEHNR, CDR2 FQNEAQ (reference sequence). V lost 7 bases and J lost 5, with 14 bases in between. The CDR3 spans 13 residues. CDR3 protein: CASTTGIGTEAFF. In DNA form, the CDR3 reads TGTGCCAGCACCACCGGTATCGGGACTGAAGCTTTCTTT. The entire variable domain, with the rest obtained from reference TRBV7-9 and TRBJ1-1, is as follows: DTGVSQNPRHKITKRGQNVTFRCDPISEHNRLYWYRQTLGQGPEFLTYFQNEAQLEKSRLLSDRFSAERPKGSFSTLEIQRTEQGDSAMYLCASTTGIGTEAFFGQGTRLTVV.

The gene calls are TRBV6-5 and TRBJ2-7, with 7 positions matching TRBD1. There are 14 residues in the CDR3. V shed 7 bases and J 2 bases; nucleotides not matched to a gene: 8. Germline values: CDR1 MNHEY, CDR2 SVGAGI. The CDR3 nucleotides read TGTGCCAGCACCACCGACAGGGCCCCCTACGAGCAGTACTTC. Its protein product is CASTTDRAPYEQYF.

The chain uses TRBV7-2 and TRBJ2-2; D is unclear. The germline V gene has CDR1 SGHTA and CDR2 FQGNSA. The length of the CDR3 is 14 residues. V gave up 2 bases and J gave up 6 bases, with 10 bases separating them. The CDR3 nucleotides are TGTGCCAGCAGCTTAAGTAGTTCGGCCGGGGAGCTGTTTTTT. Translated: CASSLSSSAGELFF.

The J gene is TRBJ2-1, the V gene TRBV15, with 10 bases matching TRBD1. Trimming cost V 4 bases and J 6 bases; bases outside gene matches: 6. Germline V gives CDR1 LNHNV, CDR2 YYDKDF (reference sequence). The CDR3 contains 15 residues. CDR3 sequence: CATSKRDRGTNEQFF. The CDR3, as DNA: TGTGCCACCAGCAAGCGGGACAGGGGCACCAATGAGCAGTTCTTC.

The DNA of the CDR3 is TGTGCCGCCCGGCGGTCAGCCAGCACAGATACGCAGTATTTT. As protein: CAARRSASTDTQYF. V and J are TRBV5-4 and TRBJ2-3; D not certain. CDR1 is SGHNT and CDR2 is YYREEE in the germline V gene (reference sequence). The germline V and J ends were trimmed by 10 bases and 0 bases, with 15 bases remaining between them. This CDR3 is 14 amino acids long.

The rearrangement links TRBV7-8 to TRBJ2-4; a weak D match, TRBD1 (5 bases). The V and J ends lost 5 bases and 0 bases respectively, with 26 bases between them. Germline assignment: CDR1 SGHVS and CDR2 FQNEAQ. CDR3 length equals 20 residues. The CDR3 nucleotides are TGTGCCAGCAGCCCGACCCGACGTGGCAGGGTTGGAGTAGCCAAAAACATTCAGTACTTC. Amino acid sequence: CASSPTRRGRVGVAKNIQYF.

The chain recombines TRBV3-1 (or the pseudogene TRBV3-2) with TRBJ2-3; 10 bases are a match to TRBD2. The CDR3 spans 16 residues. Germline V gene lookup returns CDR1 LGHDT and CDR2 YNNKEL (reference sequence). The ends lost 3 bases at V and 1 base at J; junction bases unmatched: 4. This CDR3 is CASSHFLAGGTDTQYF. CDR3 bases: TGTGCCAGCAGCCACTTCCTAGCGGGGGGCACAGATACGCAGTATTTT.

The chain has TRBV18 and TRBJ2-7; 12 bases align to TRBD1. CDR1 and CDR2 from the germline V gene are KGHSH and LQKENI. The CDR3 covers 14 residues. V dropped 3 bases and J dropped 6; count of bases not matched to a gene: 3. The CDR3 DNA is TGTGCCAGCTCACCTGGGACAGGGGGCTTCGAGCAGTACTTC. This sequence encodes CASSPGTGGFEQYF.

The rearrangement links TRBV19 to TRBJ1-2; 10 bases fit TRBD1. After removal of 5 bases from V and 7 bases from J, the junction contained 13 bases not matched to a gene. The CDR3 length is 16 residues. Germline V CDR1 and CDR2: LNHDA, SQIVND (reference sequence). The CDR3 DNA reads as TGTGCCAGTAGTGCAAGGACCGGGACAGGGGTAGGTGGCTACACCTTC. Its protein is CASSARTGTGVGGYTF.

This rearrangement joins TRBV7-3 to TRBJ2-2, with 8 positions matching TRBD2. V dropped 3 bases and J dropped 4; count of bases not matched to a gene: 7. The CDR3 contains 16 residues. Germline CDR1 and CDR2: SGHTA and FQGTGA. The CDR3 sequence is CASSFSLAGPTGELFF. The CDR3 DNA reads TGTGCCAGCAGCTTTTCCTTAGCGGGGCCCACCGGGGAGCTGTTTTTT.

The V gene is TRBV2, the J gene TRBJ1-6; 8 nucleotides match TRBD1. V shed 6 bases and J 10 bases; nucleotides not matched to a gene: 5. Germline V lookup: CDR1 SNHLY, CDR2 FYNNEI. This CDR3 is built from 13 residues. Here the CDR3 DNA reads TGTGCCAGCAGACTGACAGGGGACTCACCCCTCCACTTT. Protein sequence: CASRLTGDSPLHF.

The rearrangement uses TRBV7-9 and TRBJ2-5, with TRBD1 matching over 8 bases. V lost 8 bases and J lost 5; bases outside the gene matches: 7. The CDR3 has 13 residues. Germline loops: CDR1 SEHNR, CDR2 FQNEAQ (reference sequence). CDR3: CASGSQGVETQYF. CDR3 DNA: TGTGCCAGCGGGTCACAGGGGGTTGAGACCCAGTACTTC.

The chain couples TRBV7-8 to TRBJ2-1, with 7 bases that match TRBD2. V dropped 0 bases and J dropped 0; count of bases not matched to a gene: 8. The CDR3 covers 18 residues. Germline CDR1 SGHVS, CDR2 FQNEAQ. For the CDR3, the DNA is TGTGCCAGCAGCTTAGCGTTTCGGAGCGGGGTCTCCTACAATGAGCAGTTCTTC. Its translation is CASSLAFRSGVSYNEQFF.

Of note for this clone: A read error may account for a junction end that differs from germline. V usage is TRBV7-7 and J usage is TRBJ2-2, with 7 positions matching TRBD2. The germline CDR1 and CDR2 sequences are SSHAT and FNYEAQ (reference sequence). The CDR3 is 18 amino acids. CDR3: CASSLMRRTRKFGGELFF. For the CDR3, the DNA is TGTGCTAGCAGCTTAATGCGTAGGACTAGAAAGTTCGGCGGGGAGCTGTTTTTT.

The V gene is TRBV28, the J gene TRBJ1-2; D is undetermined. V was trimmed by 10 bases and J by 5 bases, leaving 23 bases between them. From germline, CDR1 is MDHEN and CDR2 SYDVKM. The CDR3 has 15 residues. The CDR3 nucleotides read TGTGCCACCTCCCCCGGGCTTGGTGGCGGGTATGGCTACACCTTC. It encodes CATSPGLGGGYGYTF.

The chain couples TRBV3-1 (or the pseudogene TRBV3-2) to TRBJ2-7; TRBD2 is a possible D gene (5 bases). Trimming stripped 6 bases from V and 3 bases from J, with 6 bases between. Germline CDR1 reads LGHDT; CDR2 reads YNNKEL (reference sequence). CDR3 length: 11 residues. CDR3 DNA sequence: TGTGCCAGCAGTGGGAGCTACGAGCAGTACTTC. Translating gives CASSGSYEQYF.

The gene calls are TRBV7-6 and TRBJ2-3, with 9 bases fitting TRBD2. The germline V gene has CDR1 SGHVS and CDR2 FNYEAQ. V was pared by 0 bases and J by 5 bases, with 6 bases of the junction left unmatched. The CDR3 is made up of 16 amino acids. The CDR3 nucleotides are TGTGCCAGCAGCTTAGCCCGGACTAGCGTAGGAGATACGCAGTATTTT. It is translated as CASSLARTSVGDTQYF.

The genes are TRBV6-5 and TRBJ2-7; the D gene is possibly TRBD2 (7 bases). Per germline, CDR1 MNHEY and CDR2 SVGAGI. The CDR3 length is 15 residues. The V gene lost 0 bases and the J gene lost 4 bases, with 13 bases spanning the gap. The CDR3 region has the DNA TGTGCCAGCAGTTACTCGGGGCGGGGGCCATACGAGCAGTACTTC. Residues: CASSYSGRGPYEQYF.

This clone has just one count. J is TRBJ2-7 and V is TRBV3-1 (or the pseudogene TRBV3-2); D is undetermined. Per germline, CDR1 LGHDT and CDR2 YNNKEL (reference sequence). CDR3 length: 16 amino acids. Trimming shortened V by 0 bases and J by 0 bases, and 12 bases separated the two germline ends. CDR3 bases: TGTGCCAGCAGCCAAGAAGAAACAACCAGCTCCTACGAGCAGTACTTC. It specifies CASSQEETTSSYEQYF.

This chain joins TRBV5-4 and TRBJ2-2; 7 bases are shared with TRBD2. Unmatched junction bases numbered 9, after V lost 5 bases and J lost 5 bases. CDR3 size: 15 residues. The germline V gene encodes CDR1 SGHNT and CDR2 YYREEE (reference sequence). The CDR3 DNA follows: TGTGCCAGCAGGGGAATGGGGGGGACTACCGGGGAGCTGTTTTTT. It yields the protein CASRGMGGTTGELFF. Drawing the rest from reference TRBV5-4 and TRBJ2-2, the complete variable domain is ETGVTQSPTHLIKTRGQQVTLRCSSQSGHNTVSWYQQALGQGPQFIFQYYREEENGRGNFPPRFSGLQFPNYSSELNVNALELDDSALYLCASRGMGGTTGELFFGEGSRLTVL.